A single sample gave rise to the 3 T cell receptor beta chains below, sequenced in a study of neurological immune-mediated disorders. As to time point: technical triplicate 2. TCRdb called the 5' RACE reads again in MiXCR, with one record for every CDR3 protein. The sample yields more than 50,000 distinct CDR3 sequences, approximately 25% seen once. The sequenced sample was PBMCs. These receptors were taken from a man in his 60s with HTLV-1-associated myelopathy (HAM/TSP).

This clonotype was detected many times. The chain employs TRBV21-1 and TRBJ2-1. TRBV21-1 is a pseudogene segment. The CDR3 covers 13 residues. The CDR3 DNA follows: TGTGCCAGCAGCAAAGAGCGGGGCACTGAGCAGTTCTTC. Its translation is CASSKERGTEQFF.

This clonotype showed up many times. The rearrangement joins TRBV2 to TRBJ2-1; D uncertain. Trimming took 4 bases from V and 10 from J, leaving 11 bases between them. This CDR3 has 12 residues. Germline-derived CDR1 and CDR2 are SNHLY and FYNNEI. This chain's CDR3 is CASSVGVGEQFF. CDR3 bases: TGTGCCAGCAGTGTTGGGGTTGGGGAGCAGTTCTTC.

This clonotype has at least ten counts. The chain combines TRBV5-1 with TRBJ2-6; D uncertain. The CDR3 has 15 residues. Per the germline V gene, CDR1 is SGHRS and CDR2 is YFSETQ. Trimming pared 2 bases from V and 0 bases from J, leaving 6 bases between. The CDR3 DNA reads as TGCGCCAGCAGCTTTGATCACTCTGGGGCCAACGTCCTGACTTTC. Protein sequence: CASSFDHSGANVLTF. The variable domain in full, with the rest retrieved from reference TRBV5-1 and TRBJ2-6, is KAGVTQTPRYLIKTRGQQVTLSCSPISGHRSVSWYQQTPGQGLQFLFEYFSETQRNKGNFPGRFSGRQFSNSRSEMNVSTLELGDSALYLCASSFDHSGANVLTFGAGSRLTVL.